This TCR beta chain was documented in a study of blood T cell repertoires in COVID-19. Original processing notes: How many nucleated cells were present was estimated from reference gene primer amplification. Only in-frame clones appear in the TCRdb table, and some are missing; sequencing was by immunoSEQ multiplex PCR. From that table come the V and J calls and clone size; the DNA was used to work out D and trimming. This repertoire shows about 160,000 clones, roughly 89% found once; its top ten account for approximately 10%. This CDR3 comprises 15 residues. V was shortened by 0 bases and J by 0 bases, with 6 bases between the two germline ends. Looked up from germline, CDR1 is MNHEY and CDR2 is SVGAGI.

The gene calls are TRBV6-5 and TRBJ1-5; D unclear. The sequence came from a woman aged 70-85 years with COVID-19, enrolled during active disease. Sequenced input: peripheral blood. The CDR3 loop is CASSYSRDSNQPQHF. The CDR3 bases are TGTGCCAGCAGTTACTCGAGGGATAGCAATCAGCCCCAGCATTTT.